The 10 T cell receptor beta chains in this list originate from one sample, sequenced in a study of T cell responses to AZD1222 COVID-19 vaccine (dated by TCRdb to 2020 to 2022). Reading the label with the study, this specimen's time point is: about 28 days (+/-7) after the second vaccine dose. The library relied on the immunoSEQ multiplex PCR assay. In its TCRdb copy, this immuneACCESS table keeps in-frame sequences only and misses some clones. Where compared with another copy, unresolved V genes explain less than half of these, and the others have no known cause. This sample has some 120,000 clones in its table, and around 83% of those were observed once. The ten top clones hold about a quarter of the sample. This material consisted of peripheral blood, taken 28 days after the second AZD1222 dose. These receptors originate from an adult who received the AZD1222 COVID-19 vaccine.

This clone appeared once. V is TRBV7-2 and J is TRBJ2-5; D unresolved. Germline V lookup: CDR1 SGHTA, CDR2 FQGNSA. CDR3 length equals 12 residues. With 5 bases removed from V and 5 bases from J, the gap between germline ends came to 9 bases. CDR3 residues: CASSPLRETQYF. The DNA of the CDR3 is TGTGCCAGCAGCCCCTTACGGGAGACCCAGTACTTC.

The CDR3 nucleotides are TGCGCCAGCAGCTTGGATGAGACCCAGTACTTC. This codes for CASSLDETQYF. The rearrangement uses TRBV5-1 and TRBJ2-5; D not resolved. This CDR3 is built from 11 residues. CDR1 and CDR2 (germline): SGHRS, YFSETQ. V was trimmed by 0 bases and J by 5 bases, leaving 2 bases between them.

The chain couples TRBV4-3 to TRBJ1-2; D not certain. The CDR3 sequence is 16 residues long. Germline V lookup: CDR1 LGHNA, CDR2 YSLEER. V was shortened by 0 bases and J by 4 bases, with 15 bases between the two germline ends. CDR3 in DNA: TGCGCCAGCAGCCAAGATCTTGAGGGAATCCGCTATGGCTACACCTTC. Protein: CASSQDLEGIRYGYTF.

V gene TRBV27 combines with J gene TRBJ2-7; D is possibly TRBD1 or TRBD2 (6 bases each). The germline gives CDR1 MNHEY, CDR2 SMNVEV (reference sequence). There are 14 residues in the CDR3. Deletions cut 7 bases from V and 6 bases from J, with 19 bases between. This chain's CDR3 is CASIGYREAGEQYF. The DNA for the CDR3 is TGTGCCAGCATAGGGTACAGGGAGGCTGGCGAGCAGTACTTC.

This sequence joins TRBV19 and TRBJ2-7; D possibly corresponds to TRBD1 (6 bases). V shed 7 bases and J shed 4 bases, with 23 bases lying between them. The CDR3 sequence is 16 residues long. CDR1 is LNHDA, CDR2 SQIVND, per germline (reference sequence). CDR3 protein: CASTPRPEQGRYEQYF. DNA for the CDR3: TGTGCCAGTACCCCCCGACCGGAACAGGGAAGATACGAGCAGTACTTC. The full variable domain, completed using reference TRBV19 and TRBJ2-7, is DGGITQSPKYLFRKEGQNVTLSCEQNLNHDAMYWYRQDPGQGLRLIYYSQIVNDFQKGDIAEGYSVSREKKESFPLTVTSAQKNPTAFYLCASTPRPEQGRYEQYFGPGTRLTVT.

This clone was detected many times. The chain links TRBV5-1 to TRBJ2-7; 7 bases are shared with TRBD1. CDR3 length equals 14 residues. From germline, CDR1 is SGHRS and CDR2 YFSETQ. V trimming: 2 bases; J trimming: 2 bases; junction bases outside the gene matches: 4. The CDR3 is CASSFAGQAYEQYF. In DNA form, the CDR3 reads TGCGCCAGCAGCTTCGCAGGACAGGCCTACGAGCAGTACTTC.

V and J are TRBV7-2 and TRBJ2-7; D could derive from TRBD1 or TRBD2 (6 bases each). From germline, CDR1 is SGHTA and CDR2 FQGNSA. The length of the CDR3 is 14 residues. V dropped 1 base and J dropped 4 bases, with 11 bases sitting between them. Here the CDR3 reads CASSLVGGPYEQYF. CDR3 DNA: TGTGCCAGCAGCTTAGTTGGGGGGCCGTACGAGCAGTACTTC.

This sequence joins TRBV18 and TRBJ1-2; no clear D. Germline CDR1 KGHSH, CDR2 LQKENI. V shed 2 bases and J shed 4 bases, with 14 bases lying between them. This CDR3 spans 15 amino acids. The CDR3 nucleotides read TGTGCCAGCTCACCAGAAGGGCCTTCGGGCTATGGCTACACCTTC. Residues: CASSPEGPSGYGYTF.

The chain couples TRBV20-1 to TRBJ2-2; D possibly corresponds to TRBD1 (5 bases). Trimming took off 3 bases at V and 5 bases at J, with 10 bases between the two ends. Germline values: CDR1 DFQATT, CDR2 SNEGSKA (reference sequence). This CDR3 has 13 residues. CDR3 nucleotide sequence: TGCAGTGCTAGTATCCCAGGGACCGGGGAGCTGTTTTTT. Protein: CSASIPGTGELFF.

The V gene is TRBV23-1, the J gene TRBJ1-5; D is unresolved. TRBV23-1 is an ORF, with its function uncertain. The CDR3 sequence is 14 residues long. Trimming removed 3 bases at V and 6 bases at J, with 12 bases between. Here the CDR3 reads CASSHKGSSQPQHF. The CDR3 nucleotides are TGCGCCAGCAGTCACAAGGGATCGAGTCAGCCCCAGCATTTT.